These T cell receptor beta chains were read from a single sample in a study of blood T cell repertoires in COVID-19. Measured with immunoSEQ multiplex PCR; TCRdb has only the in-frame clones, and not every one. Seen here are roughly 24,000 clones, 85% to 95% observed once, and the top ten hold approximately 2%. Sequenced material: peripheral blood. The receptors here all came from a human donor in a cohort sampled during active COVID-19. CDR3s leave out the opening cysteine and the closing phenylalanine or tryptophan.

J,V,CDR3
TRBJ2-1,TRBV7-2,ASSFLGSSYNEQF
TRBJ1-5,TRBV19,ASSIQDRENQPQH
TRBJ2-1,TRBV7-2,ASSPEGGITYNEQF
TRBJ2-2,TRBV9,ASSASGAPNTGELF
TRBJ1-6,TRBV20-1,SALGAPLH
TRBJ1-3,TRBV19,ATQTGGSGNTIY
TRBJ1-2,TRBV3-1/TRBV3-2,ASRPQGNYGYT
TRBJ1-5,TRBV9,ASSLEGSAGNQPQH
TRBJ2-2,TRBV10-3,AIKGRGPNTGELF
TRBJ2-3,TRBV27,ASSLSRTRGPTDTQY
TRBJ1-1,TRBV6-5,ASREGLDTEAF
TRBJ2-5,TRBV6-2/TRBV6-3,ASSTNRIDRGYQETQY
TRBJ1-2,TRBV7-9,ASSSARGPEDGYT
TRBJ2-7,TRBV5-1,ASSLGGQGLNEQY
TRBJ2-4,TRBV6-6,ASSYSPIQY
TRBJ2-3,TRBV7-9,ASSFVPGLVPGTQY
TRBJ2-7,TRBV7-8,ASSLGSYEQY
TRBJ2-7,TRBV6-5,ASSYLTGREQY
TRBJ2-7,TRBV5-1,ASSSDGQFTYEQY
TRBJ2-3,TRBV18,ASSPAGALSTDTQY
TRBJ1-2,TRBV6-5,ASRVDTNYGYT
TRBJ2-3,TRBV3-1/TRBV3-2,ASSQGLAGGRADTQY
TRBJ1-2,TRBV12-3/TRBV12-4,ASSLSTDYGYT
TRBJ2-7,TRBV10-3,ATRGDRDRYSYEQY
TRBJ2-3,TRBV29-1,SVQAGGTDTQY
TRBJ2-7,TRBV6-5,ASRPGQNSYEQY
TRBJ2-7,TRBV5-1,ASSLGQGFWEQY
TRBJ1-2,TRBV4-1,ASSQDGGPNYGYT
TRBJ2-3,TRBV6-4,ASSRGSSGASLITDTQY
TRBJ1-5,TRBV3-1/TRBV3-2,ASSQGSGTGNQPQH
TRBJ2-7,TRBV7-8,ASSFPGGGEQY
TRBJ2-5,TRBV5-1,ASSLAPGGETQY
TRBJ2-7,TRBV7-2,ASSPPAVPYEQY
TRBJ2-2,TRBV23-1,ASSQGTGGAGGELF
TRBJ2-5,TRBV6-2/TRBV6-3,ASSYTQAGGTQY
TRBJ2-3,TRBV5-1,ASLAGPSTDTQY
TRBJ2-3,TRBV5-1,ASSLEGGGRSTDTQY
TRBJ2-3,TRBV7-8,ASSLPGSADTQY
TRBJ2-3,TRBV5-1,ASSPGLAGGPSTDTQY
TRBJ2-7,TRBV30,AWSGAGTGGYEQY
TRBJ2-1,TRBV5-1,ASSLGGGRPGQGSYNEQF
TRBJ2-5,TRBV5-1,ASSLPGIQETQY
TRBJ2-1,TRBV19,ATRELAGGKYNEQF
TRBJ1-1,TRBV6-1,ASSAPTGQIRNTEAF
TRBJ2-5,TRBV7-2,ASSLDRPQDETQY
TRBJ2-2,TRBV27,ASGIEPGTGELF
TRBJ1-5,TRBV19,ASSIGQNSNQPQH
TRBJ2-7,TRBV24-1,ATSDSGGGYEQY
TRBJ2-5,TRBV24-1,ATSDSGVSQETQY
TRBJ2-1,TRBV11-2,ASSLSLYYNEQF
TRBJ2-3,TRBV6-6,ASSVVDRSTDTQY
TRBJ1-3,TRBV3-1/TRBV3-2,ASSPSTAGNTIY
TRBJ1-4,TRBV3-1/TRBV3-2,ASGHGDREKLF
TRBJ1-5,TRBV28,ASRSTGVSNQPQH
TRBJ2-7,TRBV11-3,ASSLDQYEQY